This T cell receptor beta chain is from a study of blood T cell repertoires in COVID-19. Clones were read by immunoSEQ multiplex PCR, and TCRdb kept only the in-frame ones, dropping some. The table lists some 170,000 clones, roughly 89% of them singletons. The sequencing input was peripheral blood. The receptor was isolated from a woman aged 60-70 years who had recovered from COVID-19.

The CDR3 sequence: CASSLEPSSYEQYF. The CDR3 nucleotides are TGTGCCAGCAGCTTAGAGCCGAGCTCCTACGAGCAGTACTTC. V usage is TRBV7-6 and J usage is TRBJ2-7; the D is unclear. V was pared by 1 base and J by 0 bases, with 7 bases between. The CDR3 loop spans 14 amino acids. Germline V CDR1 and CDR2: SGHVS, FNYEAQ.